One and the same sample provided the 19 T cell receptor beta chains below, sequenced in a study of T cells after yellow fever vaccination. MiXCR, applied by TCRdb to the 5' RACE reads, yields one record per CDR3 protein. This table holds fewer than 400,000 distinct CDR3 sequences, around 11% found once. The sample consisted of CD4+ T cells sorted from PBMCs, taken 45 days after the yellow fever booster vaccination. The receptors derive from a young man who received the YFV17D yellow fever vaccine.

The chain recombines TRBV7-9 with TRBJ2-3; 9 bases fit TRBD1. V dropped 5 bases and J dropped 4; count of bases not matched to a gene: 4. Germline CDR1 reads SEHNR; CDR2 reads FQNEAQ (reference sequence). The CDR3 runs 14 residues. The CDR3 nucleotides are TGTGCCAGCAGCCGACAGGGGGGAGCAGATACGCAGTATTTT. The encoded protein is CASSRQGGADTQYF.

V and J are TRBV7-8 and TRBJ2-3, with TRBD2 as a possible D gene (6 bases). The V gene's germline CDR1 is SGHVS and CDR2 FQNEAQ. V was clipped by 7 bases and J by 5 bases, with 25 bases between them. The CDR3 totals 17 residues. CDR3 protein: CASNPRAPRRGIDTQYF. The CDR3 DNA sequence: TGTGCCAGCAACCCCCGTGCCCCCCGGCGGGGTATAGATACGCAGTATTTT.

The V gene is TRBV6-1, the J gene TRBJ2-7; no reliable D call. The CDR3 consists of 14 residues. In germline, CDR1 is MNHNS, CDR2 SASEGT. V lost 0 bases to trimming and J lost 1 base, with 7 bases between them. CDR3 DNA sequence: TGTGCCAGCAGTGAAGCGGGCGGATCCTACGAGCAGTACGTC. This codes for CASSEAGGSYEQYV.

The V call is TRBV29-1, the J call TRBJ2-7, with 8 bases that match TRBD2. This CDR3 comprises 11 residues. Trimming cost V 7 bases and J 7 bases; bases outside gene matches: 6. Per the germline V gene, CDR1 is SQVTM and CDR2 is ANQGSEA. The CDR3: CSAGRAKEQYF. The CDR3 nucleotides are TGCAGCGCCGGGAGGGCGAAGGAGCAGTACTTC.

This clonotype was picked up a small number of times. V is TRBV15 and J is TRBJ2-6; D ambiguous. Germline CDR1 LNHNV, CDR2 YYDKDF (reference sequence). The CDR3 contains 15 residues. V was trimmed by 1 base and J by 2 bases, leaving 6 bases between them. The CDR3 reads CATSRGGAGANVLTF. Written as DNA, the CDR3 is TGTGCCACCAGCAGAGGAGGAGCTGGGGCCAACGTCCTGACTTTC.

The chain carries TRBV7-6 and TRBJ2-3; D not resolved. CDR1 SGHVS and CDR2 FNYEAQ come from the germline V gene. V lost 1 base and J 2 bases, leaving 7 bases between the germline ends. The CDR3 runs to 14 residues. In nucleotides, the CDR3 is TGTGCCAGCAGCTTAGAGCCGGTCACAGATACGCAGTATTTT. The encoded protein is CASSLEPVTDTQYF.

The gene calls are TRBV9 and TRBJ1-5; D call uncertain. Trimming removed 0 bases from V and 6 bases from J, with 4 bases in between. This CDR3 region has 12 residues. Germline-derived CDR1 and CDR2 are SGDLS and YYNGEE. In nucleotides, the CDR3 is TGTGCCAGCAGCGTAGGGGGTCAGCCCCAGCATTTT. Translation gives CASSVGGQPQHF.

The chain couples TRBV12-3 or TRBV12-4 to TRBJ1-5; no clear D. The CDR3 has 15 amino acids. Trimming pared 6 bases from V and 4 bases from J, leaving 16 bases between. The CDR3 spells CASRSVRTPNQPQHF. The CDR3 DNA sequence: TGTGCCAGCAGAAGCGTGCGAACTCCTAATCAGCCCCAGCATTTT.

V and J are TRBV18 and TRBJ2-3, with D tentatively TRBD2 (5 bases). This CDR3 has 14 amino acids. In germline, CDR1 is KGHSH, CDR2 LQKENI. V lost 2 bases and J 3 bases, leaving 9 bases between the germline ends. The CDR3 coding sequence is TGTGCCAGCTCACCAACGGGGTGGACAGATACGCAGTATTTT. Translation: CASSPTGWTDTQYF. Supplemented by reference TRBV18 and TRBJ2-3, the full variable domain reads NAGVMQNPRHLVRRRGQEARLRCSPMKGHSHVYWYRQLPEEGLKFMVYLQKENIIDESGMPKERFSAEFPKEGPSILRIQQVVRGDSAAYFCASSPTGWTDTQYFGPGTRLTVL.

The CDR3 region is CASASPGGTNQPQHF. The CDR3 DNA reads TGTGCCAGCGCCAGTCCAGGGGGCACCAATCAGCCCCAGCATTTT. This rearrangement joins TRBV12-3 or TRBV12-4 to TRBJ1-5; 8 positions match TRBD1. Trimming at V came to 8 bases and at J to 3 bases, leaving 9 bases not matched to a gene. The CDR3 has 15 amino acids.

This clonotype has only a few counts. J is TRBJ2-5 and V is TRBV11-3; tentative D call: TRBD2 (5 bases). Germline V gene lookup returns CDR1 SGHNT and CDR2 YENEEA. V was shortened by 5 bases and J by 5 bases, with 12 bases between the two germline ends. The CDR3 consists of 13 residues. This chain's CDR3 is CASSTAQRETQYF. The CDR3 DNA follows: TGTGCCAGCAGCACTGCACAGCGGGAGACCCAGTACTTC. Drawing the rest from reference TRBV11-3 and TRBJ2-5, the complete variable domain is EAGVVQSPRYKIIEKKQPVAFWCNPISGHNTLYWYLQNLGQGPELLIRYENEEAVDDSQLPKDRFSAERLKGVDSTLKIQPAELGDSAVYLCASSTAQRETQYFGPGTRLLVL.

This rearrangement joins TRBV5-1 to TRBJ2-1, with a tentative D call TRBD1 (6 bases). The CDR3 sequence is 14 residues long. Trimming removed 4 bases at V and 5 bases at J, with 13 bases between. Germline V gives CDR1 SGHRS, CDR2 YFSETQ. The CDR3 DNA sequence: TGCGCCAGCAGCCCTAGACAGGCCCACAATGAGCAGTTCTTC. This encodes CASSPRQAHNEQFF.

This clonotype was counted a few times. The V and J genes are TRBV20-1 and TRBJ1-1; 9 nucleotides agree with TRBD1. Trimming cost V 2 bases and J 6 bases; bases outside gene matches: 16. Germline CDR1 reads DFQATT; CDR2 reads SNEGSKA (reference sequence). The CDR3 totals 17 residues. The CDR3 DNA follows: TGCAGTGCTAGAATGGGACAGGGCCGGTCTGGGGGGCCTGAAGCTTTCTTT. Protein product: CSARMGQGRSGGPEAFF.

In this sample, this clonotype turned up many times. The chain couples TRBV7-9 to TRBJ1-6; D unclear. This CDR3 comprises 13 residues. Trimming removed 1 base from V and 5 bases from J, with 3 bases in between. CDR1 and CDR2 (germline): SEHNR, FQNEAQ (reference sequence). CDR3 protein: CASSLVNNSPLHF. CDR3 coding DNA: TGTGCCAGCAGCTTAGTCAATAATTCACCCCTCCACTTT.

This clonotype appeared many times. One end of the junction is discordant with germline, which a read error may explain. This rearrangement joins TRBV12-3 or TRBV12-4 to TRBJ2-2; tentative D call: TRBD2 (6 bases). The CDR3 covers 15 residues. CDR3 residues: CASRLAERNTGELFF. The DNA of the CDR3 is TGTGCCAGCAGATTAGCGGAGCGGAACACCGGGGAGCTGTTTTTT.

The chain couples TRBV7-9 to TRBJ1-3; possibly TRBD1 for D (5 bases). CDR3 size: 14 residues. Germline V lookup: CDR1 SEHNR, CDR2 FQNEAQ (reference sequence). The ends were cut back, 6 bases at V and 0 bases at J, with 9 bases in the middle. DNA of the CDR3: TGTGCCAGCAGAACAGGAGGCTCTGGAAACACCATATATTTT. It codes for CASRTGGSGNTIYF. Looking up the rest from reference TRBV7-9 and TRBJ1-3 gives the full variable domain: DTGVSQNPRHKITKRGQNVTFRCDPISEHNRLYWYRQTLGQGPEFLTYFQNEAQLEKSRLLSDRFSAERPKGSFSTLEIQRTEQGDSAMYLCASRTGGSGNTIYFGEGSWLTVV.

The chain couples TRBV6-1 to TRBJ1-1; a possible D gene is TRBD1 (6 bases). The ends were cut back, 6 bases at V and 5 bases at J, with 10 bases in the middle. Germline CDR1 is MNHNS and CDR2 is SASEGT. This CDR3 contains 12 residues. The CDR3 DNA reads TGTGCCAGCAGAGGACAGCTGACTGAAGCTTTCTTT. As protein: CASRGQLTEAFF.

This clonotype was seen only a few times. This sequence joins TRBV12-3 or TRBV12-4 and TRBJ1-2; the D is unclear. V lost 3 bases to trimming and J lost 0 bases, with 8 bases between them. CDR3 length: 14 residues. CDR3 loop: CASSLSRTNYGYTF. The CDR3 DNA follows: TGTGCCAGCAGTTTGTCAAGGACTAACTATGGCTACACCTTC.

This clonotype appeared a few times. CDR3 in amino acids: CATSDPGTDEKLFF. The DNA of the CDR3 is TGTGCCACCAGTGATCCGGGGACGGATGAAAAACTGTTTTTT. The chain uses TRBV24-1 and TRBJ1-4, with D perhaps matching TRBD1 (5 bases). The V gene lost 3 bases and the J gene lost 6 bases, with 10 bases spanning the gap. CDR3 length: 14 amino acids. The germline CDR1 and CDR2 sequences are KGHDR and SFDVKD.